Listed below are T cell receptor beta chains from one sample, sequenced in a study of CD4 T cells in relation to SARS-CoV-2 and coronaviruses. Their target antigens are unknown. Profiled with immunoSEQ multiplex PCR; TCRdb holds only in-frame clones, not every one. The data show some 29,000 clones, with 60% to 85% seen just once and about 15% held by the top ten. Sequenced: CD4+ T cells from PBMCs, cultured in vitro. Receptors were obtained from a human donor in good health. CDR3s include the opening cysteine and the closing phenylalanine or tryptophan. The D gene is left open where the match is weak. Size is stated for part of the rows, as once, few or many counts, or as a class when the clone is expanded.

CDR3nt: TGCGCCAGCAGCTTGGACAGGGGCACTAGCACAGATACGCAGTATTTT
CDR3aa: CASSLDRGTSTDTQYF
d_gene: TRBD1
j_gene: TRBJ2-3
v_gene: TRBV5-1
abundance: few

CDR3nt: TGCGCCAGCCGATCCTTAGCGGGAGGGCACAATGAGCAGTTCTTC
CDR3aa: CASRSLAGGHNEQFF
d_gene: TRBD2
j_gene: TRBJ2-1
v_gene: TRBV5-1
abundance: -

CDR3nt: TGTGCCAGTAGTATTTGGGCAACTAATGAAAAACTGTTTTTT
CDR3aa: CASSIWATNEKLFF
d_gene: -
j_gene: TRBJ1-4
v_gene: TRBV19
abundance: -

CDR3nt: TGTGCCAGCAGCCCAGCCGGGGGGGGCACTGAAGCTTTCTTT
CDR3aa: CASSPAGGGTEAFF
d_gene: -
j_gene: TRBJ1-1
v_gene: TRBV7-2
abundance: -

CDR3nt: TGTGCCATTGGGGGCATTGAAGCTTTCTTT
CDR3aa: CAIGGIEAFF
d_gene: -
j_gene: TRBJ1-1
v_gene: TRBV7-9
abundance: -

CDR3nt: TGTGCCAGCAGAACCACCGACCGGACATTCCCTTTTTTT
CDR3aa: CASRTTDRTFPFF
d_gene: -
j_gene: TRBJ2-3
v_gene: TRBV6-5
abundance: -

CDR3nt: TGTGCCAGCAGCTTGGATCTTCCGTCCCAGGGAAGCACAGATACGCAGTATTTT
CDR3aa: CASSLDLPSQGSTDTQYF
d_gene: -
j_gene: TRBJ2-3
v_gene: TRBV5-4
abundance: few

CDR3nt: TGTGCCAGCAGCGACTCCTTTACAGGGAATGCTTTCTTT
CDR3aa: CASSDSFTGNAFF
d_gene: -
j_gene: TRBJ1-1
v_gene: TRBV9
abundance: -

CDR3nt: TGCGCCAGCAGCTCCTTCCCGGGAAGGAACACTGAAGCTTTCTTT
CDR3aa: CASSSFPGRNTEAFF
d_gene: -
j_gene: TRBJ1-1
v_gene: TRBV5-1
abundance: -

CDR3nt: TGTGCCAGTAGTGGTTCGGCGGGCAATCAGCCCCAGCATTTT
CDR3aa: CASSGSAGNQPQHF
d_gene: -
j_gene: TRBJ1-5
v_gene: TRBV19
abundance: -

CDR3nt: TGCAGCGTTGATTCGGGGGCAGGCTCCTACAATGAGCAGTTCTTC
CDR3aa: CSVDSGAGSYNEQFF
d_gene: -
j_gene: TRBJ2-1
v_gene: TRBV29-1
abundance: medium-sized

CDR3nt: TGCAGCGTCGCGATGGCGAAATCGGAAAACGTGGAGTCGGAAGCTTTCTTT
CDR3aa: CSVAMAKSENVESEAFF
d_gene: -
j_gene: TRBJ1-1
v_gene: TRBV29-1
abundance: -

CDR3nt: TGTGCCAGCAGTGATTATGGGGGCCGTAATGAAAAACTGTTTTTT
CDR3aa: CASSDYGGRNEKLFF
d_gene: -
j_gene: TRBJ1-4
v_gene: TRBV2
abundance: -

CDR3nt: TGTGCCAGCAGTGAATTACCGCAGGGATTGATCTACGAGCAGTACTTC
CDR3aa: CASSELPQGLIYEQYF
d_gene: -
j_gene: TRBJ2-7
v_gene: TRBV2
abundance: -

CDR3nt: TGTGCCAGCAGCTTCCCAGTGGACAGGAGTCTTGAAAAACTGTTTTTT
CDR3aa: CASSFPVDRSLEKLFF
d_gene: TRBD1
j_gene: TRBJ1-4
v_gene: TRBV7-7
abundance: -

CDR3nt: TGTGCCACCAGCAGGGGTTATGAGCAGTTCTTC
CDR3aa: CATSRGYEQFF
d_gene: -
j_gene: TRBJ2-1
v_gene: TRBV24-1
abundance: -

CDR3nt: TGTGCCAGCAGTGGAAGTGCAGCGGAAATGAACACTGAAGCTTTCTTT
CDR3aa: CASSGSAAEMNTEAFF
d_gene: -
j_gene: TRBJ1-1
v_gene: TRBV6-2/TRBV6-3
abundance: -

CDR3nt: TGTGCCAGCTCCGAGACAGTTACCTACGAGCAGTACTTC
CDR3aa: CASSETVTYEQYF
d_gene: -
j_gene: TRBJ2-7
v_gene: TRBV18
abundance: -

CDR3nt: TGTGCCTGGAGTGTATGGCGGGTACAGGGGGGGACTAGCGGGCCGTTGCCCTACGAGCAGTACTTC
CDR3aa: CAWSVWRVQGGTSGPLPYEQYF
d_gene: TRBD2
j_gene: TRBJ2-7
v_gene: TRBV30
abundance: -

CDR3nt: TGTGCCAGCAGTTCCCCCGACAGGACAGGGACCCAGTACTTC
CDR3aa: CASSSPDRTGTQYF
d_gene: TRBD1
j_gene: TRBJ2-5
v_gene: TRBV28
abundance: -

CDR3nt: TGTGCCAGCAGCTTAGGGGGGACAGGGAACTATGGCTACACCTTC
CDR3aa: CASSLGGTGNYGYTF
d_gene: TRBD1
j_gene: TRBJ1-2
v_gene: TRBV7-8
abundance: -

CDR3nt: TGTGCCAGCAGTACCAACGAGGGAAATACGCAGTATTTT
CDR3aa: CASSTNEGNTQYF
d_gene: -
j_gene: TRBJ2-3
v_gene: TRBV7-3
abundance: -

CDR3nt: TGTGCCAGCAGCTCAACAAGTGGTACTGAAGCTTTCTTT
CDR3aa: CASSSTSGTEAFF
d_gene: -
j_gene: TRBJ1-1
v_gene: TRBV13
abundance: -

CDR3nt: TGCGCCAGCAGCTTGGGACAGGCTTACTATGGCTACACCTTC
CDR3aa: CASSLGQAYYGYTF
d_gene: -
j_gene: TRBJ1-2
v_gene: TRBV5-1
abundance: -

CDR3nt: TGTGCCAGCAGTTACTCAACCGTGGGACAGGGTGACGGGAAACTGTTTTTT
CDR3aa: CASSYSTVGQGDGKLFF
d_gene: TRBD1
j_gene: TRBJ1-4
v_gene: TRBV6-2/TRBV6-3
abundance: -

CDR3nt: TGTGCCAGCTCACCGTACCAAGAGACCCAGTACTTC
CDR3aa: CASSPYQETQYF
d_gene: -
j_gene: TRBJ2-5
v_gene: TRBV18
abundance: -

CDR3nt: TGTGCCAGCAGCTCTCGTGGAGGGCCTGGAAACACCATATATTTT
CDR3aa: CASSSRGGPGNTIYF
d_gene: -
j_gene: TRBJ1-3
v_gene: TRBV7-8
abundance: -

CDR3nt: TGTGCCTGGAGGCCAGGGGGAACCGGGGAGCTGTTTTTT
CDR3aa: CAWRPGGTGELFF
d_gene: TRBD1
j_gene: TRBJ2-2
v_gene: TRBV30
abundance: -

CDR3nt: TGTGCCAGCAGCCAAGGTGGAGCTGAGCAGTTCTTC
CDR3aa: CASSQGGAEQFF
d_gene: -
j_gene: TRBJ2-1
v_gene: TRBV3-1/TRBV3-2
abundance: -

CDR3nt: TGTGCCAGTAGTTTCTCCAGGGGGCCTGTTCCAGATACGCAGTATTTT
CDR3aa: CASSFSRGPVPDTQYF
d_gene: TRBD1
j_gene: TRBJ2-3
v_gene: TRBV19
abundance: -

CDR3nt: TGTGCCAGCAGCTTAGATTCACTAGCGGGCTATACCTACGAGCAGTACTTC
CDR3aa: CASSLDSLAGYTYEQYF
d_gene: TRBD2
j_gene: TRBJ2-7
v_gene: TRBV7-2
abundance: once

CDR3nt: TGTGCCAGCAGCTTAGGGACAGGGCCCTACGAGCAGTACTTC
CDR3aa: CASSLGTGPYEQYF
d_gene: TRBD1
j_gene: TRBJ2-7
v_gene: TRBV7-9
abundance: -

CDR3nt: TGCGCCAGCTCTTCCGCGGACAGGGCGGGTGGCTACACCTTC
CDR3aa: CASSSADRAGGYTF
d_gene: TRBD1
j_gene: TRBJ1-2
v_gene: TRBV5-1
abundance: -

CDR3nt: TGCGCCAGCAGCTTGGACTACCACAGGGACACTGAAGCTTTCTTT
CDR3aa: CASSLDYHRDTEAFF
d_gene: -
j_gene: TRBJ1-1
v_gene: TRBV5-1
abundance: -

CDR3nt: TGTGCCAGCAGCGAACAGGGGGCAGTGTCTGAAGCTTTCTTT
CDR3aa: CASSEQGAVSEAFF
d_gene: TRBD1
j_gene: TRBJ1-1
v_gene: TRBV6-2/TRBV6-3
abundance: -

CDR3nt: TGTGCCAGCAGCTTATATTTCTCTGGGGCCAACGTCCTGACTTTC
CDR3aa: CASSLYFSGANVLTF
d_gene: -
j_gene: TRBJ2-6
v_gene: TRBV7-3
abundance: -

CDR3nt: TGTGCCAGCAGTTCCAGCGGGATCATCAGCTCCTACAATGAGCAGTTCTTC
CDR3aa: CASSSSGIISSYNEQFF
d_gene: TRBD2
j_gene: TRBJ2-1
v_gene: TRBV28
abundance: -

CDR3nt: TGTGCCAGCAGCCCTCGGACAGGGATGGGCAATCAGCCCCAGCATTTT
CDR3aa: CASSPRTGMGNQPQHF
d_gene: TRBD1
j_gene: TRBJ1-5
v_gene: TRBV6-2/TRBV6-3
abundance: -

CDR3nt: TGCAGTGCTAGTCCGGGACAGGGGACTGAGCAGTTCTTC
CDR3aa: CSASPGQGTEQFF
d_gene: TRBD1
j_gene: TRBJ2-1
v_gene: TRBV20-1
abundance: -